A single sample gave rise to the 17 T cell receptor beta chains below, sequenced in a study of shared clonotypes between healthy human individuals. Clones were read by immunoSEQ multiplex PCR, and TCRdb kept only the in-frame ones, dropping some. This sample yields about 530,000 clones, of which about 96% are seen a single time; about 0.064% belongs to the top ten. Sequenced material: naive CD4+ T cells sorted from blood. The subset was: CD45RA+ positively selected. Source of these receptors: a woman aged 25 to 39 in good health.

The V and J genes are TRBV4-1 and TRBJ2-3; no definite D call. Germline V gene lookup returns CDR1 MGHRA and CDR2 YSYEKL. CDR3 length: 14 residues. Trimming took off 4 bases at V and 1 base at J, with 9 bases between the two ends. CDR3 bases: TGCGCCAGCAGCCCCAACAGCGGCACAGATACGCAGTATTTT. The encoded protein is CASSPNSGTDTQYF.

The gene calls are TRBV29-1 and TRBJ1-5, with TRBD1 identical over 9 bases. J was trimmed by 4 bases and V by 7 bases; bases with no gene match: 11. The CDR3 totals 15 residues. Per the germline V gene, CDR1 is SQVTM and CDR2 is ANQGSEA. In nucleotides, the CDR3 is TGCAGCGCCTCCGAGGGACAGGGCAAAAATCAGCCCCAGCATTTT. The encoded protein is CSASEGQGKNQPQHF.

The chain employs TRBV11-2 and TRBJ2-5; perhaps TRBD2 as D (5 bases). The CDR3 has 14 amino acids. Trimming pared 7 bases from V and 2 bases from J, leaving 14 bases between. Germline V gene lookup returns CDR1 SGHAT and CDR2 FQNNGV. CDR3 nucleotide sequence: TGTGCCAGCACCCCGGAAAGCGGTCAAGAGACCCAGTACTTC. This sequence encodes CASTPESGQETQYF. Variable domain in full (rest from reference TRBV11-2 and TRBJ2-5): EAGVAQSPRYKIIEKRQSVAFWCNPISGHATLYWYQQILGQGPKLLIQFQNNGVVDDSQLPKDRFSAERLKGVDSTLKIQPAKLEDSAVYLCASTPESGQETQYFGPGTRLLVL.

The chain couples TRBV27 to TRBJ1-1, with D perhaps matching TRBD1 (6 bases). The germline V gene has CDR1 MNHEY and CDR2 SMNVEV (reference sequence). This CDR3 contains 14 residues. The CDR3 DNA follows: TGTGGCGGCGGGGGGGCCCCAGTGAACACTGAAGCTTTCTTT. Its protein product is CGGGGAPVNTEAFF.

The chain combines TRBV4-1 with TRBJ1-3, with TRBD1 matching over 10 bases. The CDR3 runs to 20 residues. Germline V CDR1 and CDR2: MGHRA, YSYEKL. Germline trimming cut 0 bases from V and 7 bases from J; bases unmatched to any gene: 18. The CDR3 sequence: CASSQDKPGTGEFYRNTIYF. CDR3 sequence (DNA): TGCGCCAGCAGCCAAGATAAACCCGGGACAGGGGAATTTTATAGGAACACCATATATTTT.

The chain is built from TRBV5-1 and TRBJ2-7, with TRBD2 matching 12 bases. The CDR3 loop spans 15 amino acids. Losses at the gene ends were 3 bases for V and 7 bases for J; bases not matched to a gene: 8. CDR1 and CDR2 (germline): SGHRS, YFSETQ. The CDR3 region is CASSWDGTSGPEQYF. In nucleotides, the CDR3 is TGCGCCAGCAGCTGGGACGGGACTAGCGGGCCTGAGCAGTACTTC.

This sequence joins TRBV4-2 and TRBJ2-1; D is possibly TRBD2 (8 bases). The CDR3 totals 20 residues. The V end was cut by 0 bases, the J end by 6 bases, with 27 bases between. Germline CDR1 LGHNA, CDR2 YNFKEQ. CDR3 bases: TGTGCCAGCAGCCAAGAGAAGGGGGCATGGACGGGAGGGCCGCTCAATGAGCAGTTCTTC. This encodes CASSQEKGAWTGGPLNEQFF.

V is TRBV30 and J is TRBJ1-2; 7 bases map to TRBD1. CDR1 is GTSNPN, CDR2 SVGIG, per germline (reference sequence). The junction had 12 bases not matched to a gene; V was cut back by 4 bases and J by 4 bases. The length of the CDR3 is 15 residues. The CDR3 DNA is TGTGCCTGGAAGTCTGCTGGGGACAGAGGCTATGGCTACACCTTC. Translation gives CAWKSAGDRGYGYTF.

The rearrangement links TRBV12-2 to TRBJ1-2. TRBV12-2 is a documented pseudogene. This CDR3 region has 16 residues. Here the CDR3 reads CASRLTSPRKTYGYTF. DNA for the CDR3: TGTGCAAGTCGCCTAACCTCTCCACGAAAGACCTATGGCTACACCTTC.

This rearrangement joins TRBV18 to TRBJ2-2; no firm D call. V was pared by 1 base and J by 1 base, with 10 bases between. This CDR3 region has 16 residues. Germline V gene lookup returns CDR1 KGHSH and CDR2 LQKENI. The CDR3 DNA reads TGTGCCAGCTCACCACTTCAGATGGAGAACACCGGGGAGCTGTTTTTT. Amino acids: CASSPLQMENTGELFF.

V gene TRBV7-5 combines with J gene TRBJ2-3; the table's D call TRBD1 went unverified against the DNA. TRBV7-5 is classified as a pseudogene. This CDR3 spans 15 amino acids. The CDR3 spells CVRSFRGVPTDTQYF. CDR3 DNA: TGTGTCAGAAGCTTCAGGGGGGTCCCCACAGATACGCAGTATTTT.

This chain uses TRBV6-1 with TRBJ2-7; D perhaps matches TRBD1 (5 bases). CDR1 MNHNS and CDR2 SASEGT come from the germline V gene. The germline V and J ends were trimmed by 1 base and 3 bases, with 10 bases remaining between them. The CDR3 is 14 residues long. In DNA form, the CDR3 reads TGTGCCAGCAGTGAAGACAGGCCTCTCTACGAGCAGTACTTC. Amino acid sequence: CASSEDRPLYEQYF.

This clone was found once. The J gene is TRBJ2-7, the V gene TRBV5-6, with 10 bases matching TRBD2. The CDR3 extends over 17 amino acids. Trimming removed 4 bases from V and 1 base from J; junction bases left unmatched: 11. Germline CDR1 SGHDT, CDR2 YYEEEE. CDR3 loop: CASSVPYSSGRSYEQYF. DNA of the CDR3: TGTGCCAGCAGCGTCCCCTACTCTAGCGGGAGATCCTACGAGCAGTACTTC.

The chain joins TRBV28 to TRBJ1-6, with 9 nucleotides matching TRBD1. The CDR3 runs 18 residues. Germline-derived CDR1 and CDR2 are MDHEN and SYDVKM. V was clipped by 7 bases and J by 10 bases; unmatched bases: 20. CDR3 nucleotide sequence: TGTGCCAGCACCCCATGGGGGATTCGACAGGGGGTGATCTCACCCCTCCACTTT. This sequence encodes CASTPWGIRQGVISPLHF.

The V gene is TRBV28, the J gene TRBJ2-3; D ambiguous. There are 15 residues in the CDR3. V was trimmed by 2 bases and J by 1 base, leaving 10 bases between them. The germline V gene has CDR1 MDHEN and CDR2 SYDVKM. The CDR3 spells CASSLMSAGTDTQYF. The CDR3 coding sequence is TGTGCCAGCAGTTTAATGAGCGCCGGCACAGATACGCAGTATTTT.

The CDR3 here is CASSKSNQPQHF. CDR3 bases: TGTGCCAGCTCTAAGAGCAATCAGCCCCAGCATTTT. The V call is TRBV6-1, the J call TRBJ1-5; no firm D call. The germline gives CDR1 MNHNS, CDR2 SASEGT. Trimming pared 8 bases from V and 1 base from J, leaving 6 bases between. The CDR3 runs to 12 residues.

The V gene is TRBV5-1, the J gene TRBJ2-2; 7 positions agree with TRBD1. In germline, CDR1 is SGHRS, CDR2 YFSETQ. The length of the CDR3 is 16 residues. After removal of 0 bases from V and 7 bases from J, the junction contained 9 bases not matched to a gene. The CDR3 sequence is CASSLATGFQSGELFF. CDR3 DNA: TGCGCCAGCAGCTTGGCGACAGGGTTCCAAAGCGGGGAGCTGTTTTTT.